The 10 T cell receptor beta chains below were found in one sample sequenced in a study of neurological immune-mediated disorders. The time point here: longitudinal time-point 1 (baseline). TCRdb used MiXCR to reprocess the 5' RACE reads, holding one entry per CDR3 protein. Of 60,000 to 90,000 distinct CDR3 sequences listed, more than 8.5% are singletons. The sequenced material came from PBMCs. These receptors were taken from a man under 40 in good health.

This clonotype was counted between two and nine times. This chain connects TRBV20-1 to TRBJ2-3, with TRBD2 matching over 9 bases. CDR1 DFQATT and CDR2 SNEGSKA come from the germline V gene (reference sequence). V lost 0 bases and J lost 2; bases outside the gene matches: 3. This CDR3 contains 15 residues. CDR3 protein: CSARDLAGYTDTQYF. CDR3 in DNA: TGCAGTGCTAGAGATCTAGCGGGATACACAGATACGCAGTATTTT.

This clonotype has ten or more counts. This sequence joins TRBV10-3 and TRBJ1-1; 9 positions match TRBD1. The germline V gene encodes CDR1 ENHRY and CDR2 SYGVKD. V dropped 4 bases and J dropped 4; count of bases not matched to a gene: 4. CDR3 length: 14 amino acids. In nucleotides, the CDR3 is TGTGCCATCAGTGTCATGACAGGGGGCACTGAAGCTTTCTTT. It codes for CAISVMTGGTEAFF.

This clonotype was picked up many times. The rearrangement joins TRBV29-1 to TRBJ2-1; 7 nucleotides line up with TRBD2. The CDR3 loop spans 12 amino acids. Losses at the gene ends were 0 bases for V and 9 bases for J; bases not matched to a gene: 2. In germline, CDR1 is SQVTM, CDR2 ANQGSEA. The CDR3 region is CSVEESSGEQFF. CDR3 bases: TGCAGCGTTGAAGAATCTAGCGGTGAGCAGTTCTTC.

In its sample, this clonotype was seen a few times. The chain carries TRBV4-1 and TRBJ2-1, with D perhaps matching TRBD2 (5 bases). The germline V gene encodes CDR1 MGHRA and CDR2 YSYEKL. The CDR3 sequence is 15 residues long. The V end lost 4 bases, the J end lost 4 bases, and 14 bases lay between the germline ends. Written as DNA, the CDR3 is TGCGCCAGCAGCCTCATGGCCGGGGTATACAATGAGCAGTTCTTC. Encoded protein: CASSLMAGVYNEQFF.

The table lists this clonotype with many counts. The genes are TRBV5-1 and TRBJ2-1, with 8 bases that match TRBD2. Looked up from germline, CDR1 is SGHRS and CDR2 is YFSETQ. There are 14 residues in the CDR3. Losses at the gene ends were 3 bases for V and 6 bases for J; bases not matched to a gene: 5. CDR3 region: CASSSGTRSNEQFF. The CDR3 DNA follows: TGCGCCAGCAGCTCCGGGACTAGAAGCAATGAGCAGTTCTTC.

In this sample, this clonotype turned up many times. The chain joins TRBV5-1 to TRBJ1-5, with D hard to call. Germline lookup yields CDR1 SGHRS and CDR2 YFSETQ. The CDR3 loop spans 15 amino acids. V lost 0 bases and J 1 base, leaving 8 bases between the germline ends. CDR3 nucleotides: TGCGCCAGCAGCTTGGCGTGGGGAAGCAATCAGCCCCAGCATTTT. Translated, it gives CASSLAWGSNQPQHF.

Many counts were recorded for this clonotype. The V call is TRBV5-1, the J call TRBJ2-2; 9 bases align to TRBD1. This CDR3 contains 17 residues. Germline-derived CDR1 and CDR2 are SGHRS and YFSETQ. V gave up 5 bases and J gave up 4 bases; unmatched junction bases: 12. As DNA, the CDR3 is TGCGCCAGCAGTTCCGGACAGGGGATTTTGAGCACCGGGGAGCTGTTTTTT. It codes for CASSSGQGILSTGELFF.

This clonotype was seen many times. V gene TRBV3-1 combines with J gene TRBJ2-1, with D uncertain. This CDR3 is built from 11 residues. CDR1 LGHDT and CDR2 YNNKEL come from the germline V gene (reference sequence). V lost 4 bases, J lost 7 bases, and 5 bases lay in between. CDR3 sequence: CASSLRNEQFF. DNA of the CDR3: TGTGCCAGCAGCCTCCGGAATGAGCAGTTCTTC.

In its sample, this clonotype was seen many times. This chain uses TRBV5-5 with TRBJ2-1; 7 nucleotides align to TRBD2. In germline, CDR1 is SGHKS, CDR2 YYEKEE (reference sequence). V gave up 3 bases and J gave up 5 bases; unmatched junction bases: 2. CDR3 length: 13 residues. The CDR3 sequence: CASSWGGDNEQFF. The CDR3 DNA reads as TGTGCCAGCAGCTGGGGAGGGGACAATGAGCAGTTCTTC.

The table lists this clonotype with many counts. The chain carries TRBV6-6 and TRBJ2-2; the match to TRBD1 covers 9 bases. Germline-derived CDR1 and CDR2 are MNHNY and SVGAGI (reference sequence). The CDR3 length is 15 residues. The V gene end was trimmed by 6 bases and the J gene end by 3 bases; junction bases not matched to a gene: 5. The CDR3 reads CASRSRDRDTGELFF. As DNA, the CDR3 is TGTGCCAGCAGATCCCGGGACAGGGACACCGGGGAGCTGTTTTTT.